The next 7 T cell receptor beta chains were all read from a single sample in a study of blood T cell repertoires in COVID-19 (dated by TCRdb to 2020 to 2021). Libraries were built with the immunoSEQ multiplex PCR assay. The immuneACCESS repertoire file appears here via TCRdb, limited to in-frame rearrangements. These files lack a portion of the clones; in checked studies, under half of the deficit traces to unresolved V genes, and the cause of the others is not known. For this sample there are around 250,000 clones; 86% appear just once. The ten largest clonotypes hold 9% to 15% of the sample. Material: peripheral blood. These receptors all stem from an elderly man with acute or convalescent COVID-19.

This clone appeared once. DNA of the CDR3: TGCGCCAGCAGCCGATGGAGCGGGGGGTCCACCGGGGAGCTGTTTTTT. It is translated as CASSRWSGGSTGELFF. V usage is TRBV5-1 and J usage is TRBJ2-2; 9 nucleotides agree with TRBD2. V trimming: 4 bases; J trimming: 4 bases; junction bases outside the gene matches: 8. Per germline, CDR1 SGHRS and CDR2 YFSETQ. CDR3 size: 16 residues.

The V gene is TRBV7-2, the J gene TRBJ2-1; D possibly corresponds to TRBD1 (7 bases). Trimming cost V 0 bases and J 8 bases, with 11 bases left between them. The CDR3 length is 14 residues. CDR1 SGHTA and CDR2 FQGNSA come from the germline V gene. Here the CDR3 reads CASSLATGTYEQFF. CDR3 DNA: TGTGCCAGCAGCTTAGCGACAGGGACTTATGAGCAGTTCTTC.

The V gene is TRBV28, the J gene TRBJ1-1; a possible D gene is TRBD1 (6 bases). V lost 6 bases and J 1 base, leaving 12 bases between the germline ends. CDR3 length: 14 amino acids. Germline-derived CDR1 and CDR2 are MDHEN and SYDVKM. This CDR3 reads CASSTSGQNTEAFF. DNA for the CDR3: TGTGCCAGCAGCACTTCGGGACAGAACACTGAAGCTTTCTTT.

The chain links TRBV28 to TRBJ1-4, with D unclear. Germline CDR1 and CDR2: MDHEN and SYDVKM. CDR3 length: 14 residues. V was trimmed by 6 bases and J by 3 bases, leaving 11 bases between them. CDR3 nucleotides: TGTGCCAGCAGCCCAGCGAGGTCTAATGAAAAACTGTTTTTT. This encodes CASSPARSNEKLFF.

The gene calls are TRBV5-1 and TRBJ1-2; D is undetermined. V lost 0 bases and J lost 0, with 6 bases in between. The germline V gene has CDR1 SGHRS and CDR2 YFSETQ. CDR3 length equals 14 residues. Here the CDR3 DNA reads TGCGCCAGCAGCTTGGGACACTCTAACTATGGCTACACCTTC. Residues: CASSLGHSNYGYTF.

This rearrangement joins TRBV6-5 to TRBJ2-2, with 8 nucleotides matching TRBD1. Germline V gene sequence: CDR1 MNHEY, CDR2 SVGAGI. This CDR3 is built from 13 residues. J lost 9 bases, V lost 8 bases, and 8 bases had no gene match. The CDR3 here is CASGLGRGRELFF. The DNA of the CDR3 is TGTGCCAGCGGCTTGGGCAGGGGGCGGGAGCTGTTTTTT.

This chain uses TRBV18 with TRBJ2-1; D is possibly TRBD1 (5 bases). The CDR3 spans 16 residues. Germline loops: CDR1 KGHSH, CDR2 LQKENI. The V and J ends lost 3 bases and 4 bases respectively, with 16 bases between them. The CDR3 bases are TGTGCCAGCTCACCCAGGCCACAGGACCTATACAATGAGCAGTTCTTC. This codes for CASSPRPQDLYNEQFF.